Reported below is one TCR beta chain. The read ends 3 residues before the CDR3 terminus; that terminus is restored from the germline J gene. The data were produced by immunoSEQ multiplex PCR, yet TCRdb's version contains in-frame clones alone and is incomplete. Its table records roughly 42,000 clones. These data originate in a study of T cells in women clearing cervical HPV infection. V lost 4 bases and J 1 base, leaving 10 bases between the germline ends. The germline V gene has CDR1 SNHLY and CDR2 FYNNEI. The CDR3 is made up of 14 amino acids. V is TRBV2 and J is TRBJ1-2; D is undetermined. Sequenced: blood buffy coat. This TCR derives from a woman between 18 and 70 years old with a cervical HPV16 infection that either progressed to CIN3+ or cleared (not recorded which). CDR3 loop: CASSVLPGNYGYTF. The sequenced CDR3 bases are TGTGCCAGCAGTGTGCTCCCGGGTAACTATGGC.